This TCR beta chain was identified during a study of neurological immune-mediated disorders. Germline values: CDR1 MNHEY, CDR2 SVGEGT. This CDR3 comprises 15 residues. Trimming cost V 6 bases and J 2 bases; bases outside gene matches: 6. 5'RACE with 10-nucleotide random UMIs produced the cDNA. MiXCR was run by TCRdb on the 5' RACE reads, yielding one entry per CDR3 protein. The sample has tens of thousands of distinct CDR3 sequences; about 2.5% are singletons. This clonotype was seen at least ten times. Its antigen is still unknown. Study-level results: A possible signature was seen in one related-CDR3 cluster, into which phylogenetic grouping placed the repertoires of 18 of 34 multiple sclerosis patients.

The chain is built from TRBV6-2 or TRBV6-3 and TRBJ1-5; 8 nucleotides match TRBD1. Sequencing input: PBMCs. The TCR comes from a man between 50 and 59 years old with multiple sclerosis. CDR3 sequence reads: CASRDPGQGNQPQHF. CDR3 nucleotides: TGTGCCAGCAGGGACCCGGGACAGGGCAATCAGCCCCAGCATTTT.